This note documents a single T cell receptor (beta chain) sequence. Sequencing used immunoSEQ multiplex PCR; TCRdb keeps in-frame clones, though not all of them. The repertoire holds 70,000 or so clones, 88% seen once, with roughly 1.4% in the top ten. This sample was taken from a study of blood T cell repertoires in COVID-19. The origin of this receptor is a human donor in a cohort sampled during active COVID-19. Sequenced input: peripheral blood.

The CDR3 DNA follows: TGTGCCAGCAGCCAGACGGGCGGGCTTACGGGAGATACGCAGTATTTT. Translating gives CASSQTGGLTGDTQYF. The chain recombines TRBV4-2 with TRBJ2-3, with a tentative D call TRBD2 (5 bases). Trimming shortened V by 3 bases and J by 5 bases, and 18 bases separated the two germline ends. This CDR3 is built from 16 residues. Germline CDR1 reads LGHNA; CDR2 reads YNFKEQ.